One T cell receptor (beta chain) is described in this entry. Its antigen is undetermined. V shed 2 bases and J shed 5 bases, with 15 bases lying between them. The CDR3 has 15 amino acids. Germline CDR1 is MNHEY and CDR2 is SMNVEV (reference sequence). The record originates from a study of beta chain features in type 1 diabetes. Study outcomes and limitations: Type 1 diabetes patients had moderately but significantly shorter TCRB CDR3s in all four CD4+ subsets.

In total, each donor contributed a single heparinised blood draw that averaged around 120 mL. Expressed TCRB transcripts were sequenced because the isolated RNA had all been reverse transcribed beforehand. Here immunoSEQ multiplex PCR was the method, and the copy in TCRdb shows in-frame clones only, minus some. The table records under 400,000 clones, 20% of them present only once. What was sequenced was naive CD4+ T cells from blood. This clonotype was sampled from a woman younger than 35 in good health. This chain connects TRBV27 to TRBJ2-5; perhaps TRBD1 as D (5 bases). CDR3 region: CASSLRGRVEETQYF. The CDR3 nucleotides are TGTGCCAGCAGTTTAAGGGGCAGGGTAGAGGAGACCCAGTACTTC.